The 15 T cell receptor beta chains below come from one sample, sequenced in a study of blood T cell repertoires in COVID-19. Profiling relied on immunoSEQ multiplex PCR, and the TCRdb table lists in-frame clones only, not all of them. The sample includes about 87,000 clones, about 85% of them seen just once. The sequenced sample consisted of peripheral blood. These receptors were obtained from a woman in her 70s with acute or convalescent COVID-19.

This sequence joins TRBV3-1 (or the pseudogene TRBV3-2) and TRBJ2-7, with D hard to call. This CDR3 contains 12 residues. The germline V gene encodes CDR1 LGHDT and CDR2 YNNKEL (reference sequence). Deletions cut 2 bases from V and 3 bases from J, with 5 bases between. CDR3 loop: CASSQNGYEQYF. The CDR3 region has the DNA TGTGCCAGCAGCCAAAACGGCTACGAGCAGTACTTC.

This clone was counted only a few times. The chain joins TRBV5-1 to TRBJ2-1, with 7 bases aligning to TRBD1. The CDR3 spans 16 residues. Unmatched junction bases numbered 9, after V lost 4 bases and J lost 2 bases. Germline V gene data show CDR1 as SGHRS and CDR2 as YFSETQ. The DNA of the CDR3 is TGCGCCAGCAGCGATATGGACAGGAGAACCTACAATGAGCAGTTCTTC. It yields the protein CASSDMDRRTYNEQFF.

The chain uses TRBV11-2 and TRBJ2-3; 7 nucleotides agree with TRBD2. The V gene's germline CDR1 is SGHAT and CDR2 FQNNGV. With 3 bases clipped from V and 1 base from J, the junction kept 4 bases outside the gene matches. CDR3 length equals 15 residues. CDR3 sequence reads: CASSFVAGGTDTQYF. CDR3 DNA sequence: TGTGCCAGCAGCTTCGTAGCGGGCGGCACAGATACGCAGTATTTT. The variable domain in full, with the rest retrieved from reference TRBV11-2 and TRBJ2-3, is EAGVAQSPRYKIIEKRQSVAFWCNPISGHATLYWYQQILGQGPKLLIQFQNNGVVDDSQLPKDRFSAERLKGVDSTLKIQPAKLEDSAVYLCASSFVAGGTDTQYFGPGTRLTVL.

The chain carries TRBV5-1 and TRBJ1-5; unclear D gene. The CDR3 has 13 amino acids. Germline V gives CDR1 SGHRS, CDR2 YFSETQ. Trimming removed 3 bases at V and 4 bases at J, with 8 bases between. The CDR3 DNA is TGCGCCAGCAGCTCGGACTGGAATCAGCCCCAGCATTTT. It is translated as CASSSDWNQPQHF.

V usage is TRBV6-1 and J usage is TRBJ1-1; perhaps TRBD1 as D (5 bases). Trimming took 3 bases from V and 1 from J, leaving 15 bases between them. CDR1 and CDR2 from the germline V gene are MNHNS and SASEGT. The CDR3 sequence is 16 residues long. The CDR3 DNA follows: TGTGCCAGCAGTGATCCACCGGGACTCCGGAACACTGAAGCTTTCTTT. Residues: CASSDPPGLRNTEAFF.

The chain joins TRBV19 to TRBJ2-5, with TRBD2 identical over 7 bases. With V trimmed by 4 bases and J by 10 bases, 15 bases remained unmatched. The CDR3 is 15 amino acids. Germline-derived CDR1 and CDR2 are LNHDA and SQIVND (reference sequence). The CDR3 protein is CASSSTSGAGDDQYF. CDR3 in DNA: TGTGCCAGTAGTAGTACCAGCGGGGCAGGCGACGACCAGTACTTC.

The genes are TRBV3-1 (or the pseudogene TRBV3-2) and TRBJ2-3; TRBD1 aligns across 7 bases. Trimming cost V 0 bases and J 5 bases; bases outside gene matches: 11. The CDR3 runs to 17 residues. CDR1 LGHDT and CDR2 YNNKEL come from the germline V gene (reference sequence). The CDR3 DNA is TGTGCCAGCAGCCAAGACCTCAGGGGGAATCCCATAGATACGCAGTATTTT. The encoded protein is CASSQDLRGNPIDTQYF.

The chain has TRBV11-2 and TRBJ1-2; D not resolved. V was pared by 5 bases and J by 5 bases, with 15 bases between. CDR3 size: 14 residues. Germline lookup yields CDR1 SGHAT and CDR2 FQNNGV. CDR3 protein: CASSNGVSLYGYTF. The CDR3 DNA follows: TGTGCCAGCAGCAACGGAGTTTCCCTTTATGGCTACACCTTC.

This clone was picked up one time. The rearrangement uses TRBV6-5 and TRBJ2-3; TRBD2 might be the D (6 bases). Germline CDR1 is MNHEY and CDR2 is SVGAGI. Trimming stripped 9 bases from V and 3 bases from J, with 16 bases between. The CDR3 consists of 14 residues. The CDR3 sequence: CASHGGTRTDTQYF. The CDR3 coding sequence is TGTGCCAGTCATGGGGGGACGAGGACAGATACGCAGTATTTT.

This chain connects TRBV7-8 to TRBJ1-1; 11 bases agree with TRBD1. CDR3 length: 15 amino acids. V lost 5 bases and J lost 2; bases outside the gene matches: 4. CDR1 is SGHVS and CDR2 is FQNEAQ in the germline V gene. The CDR3 here is CASSRGTGGNTEAFF. CDR3 sequence (DNA): TGTGCCAGCAGCAGAGGGACAGGGGGAAACACTGAAGCTTTCTTT.

The genes are TRBV3-1 (or the pseudogene TRBV3-2) and TRBJ2-5; D gene unclear. Trimming shortened V by 1 base and J by 5 bases, and 11 bases separated the two germline ends. CDR1 is LGHDT, CDR2 YNNKEL, per germline (reference sequence). The CDR3 runs to 14 residues. DNA for the CDR3: TGTGCCAGCAGCCAAGTGGCATCTAGGGAGACCCAGTACTTC. It yields the protein CASSQVASRETQYF.

In this sample, this clone turned up a few times. This rearrangement joins TRBV10-2 to TRBJ1-2; D unresolved. V was shortened by 3 bases and J by 3 bases, with 14 bases between the two germline ends. CDR3 length: 15 residues. Germline V gene sequence: CDR1 WSHSY, CDR2 SAAADI. The CDR3 DNA reads TGCGCCAGCAGTGATCTGAGCAGGCGACACTATGGCTACACCTTC. Protein product: CASSDLSRRHYGYTF.

The chain joins TRBV7-3 to TRBJ1-5, with D possibly matching TRBD1 (6 bases). CDR3 length: 13 amino acids. Trimming cost V 5 bases and J 13 bases, with 18 bases left between them. In germline, CDR1 is SGHTA, CDR2 FQGTGA. CDR3 sequence: CASSPREGDPQHF. The CDR3 DNA sequence: TGTGCCAGCAGCCCGAGGGAGGGGGATCCTCAGCATTTT.

This chain connects TRBV28 to TRBJ2-7; TRBD1 matches at 8 bases. Per germline, CDR1 MDHEN and CDR2 SYDVKM. The length of the CDR3 is 15 residues. The V and J ends lost 6 bases and 4 bases, in that order; junction bases with no gene match: 11. This CDR3 is CASRRRRTGNYEQYF. CDR3 sequence (DNA): TGTGCCAGCAGGCGAAGAAGGACAGGGAATTACGAGCAGTACTTC.

The V and J genes are TRBV6-5 and TRBJ1-1; D might be TRBD1 (5 bases). There are 11 residues in the CDR3. The ends were cut back, 8 bases at V and 6 bases at J, with 10 bases in the middle. CDR1 and CDR2 (germline): MNHEY, SVGAGI. The CDR3 DNA follows: TGTGCCAGCGGGGGGGAAGCTGAAGCTTTCTTT. Its protein is CASGGEAEAFF.